This T cell receptor (beta chain) was sequenced in a study of monozygotic twins with cystic fibrosis. The assay was immunoSEQ multiplex PCR, and TCRdb's table has in-frame clones only and misses some. The sample carries approximately 11,000 clones, roughly 95% recorded once. The CDR3 runs to 15 residues. Germline-derived CDR1 and CDR2 are SGHTS and YDEGEE. J lost 7 bases, V lost 4 bases, and 11 bases had no gene match. The sequenced sample consisted of blood. The clonotype originates from a boy aged 5 to 17 with cystic fibrosis. The chain links TRBV5-8 to TRBJ2-1, with 7 bases that match TRBD2. The CDR3 reads CASSLGTTYFNEQFF. CDR3 nucleotide sequence: TGTGCCAGCAGCCTCGGGACTACATATTTTAATGAGCAGTTCTTC.